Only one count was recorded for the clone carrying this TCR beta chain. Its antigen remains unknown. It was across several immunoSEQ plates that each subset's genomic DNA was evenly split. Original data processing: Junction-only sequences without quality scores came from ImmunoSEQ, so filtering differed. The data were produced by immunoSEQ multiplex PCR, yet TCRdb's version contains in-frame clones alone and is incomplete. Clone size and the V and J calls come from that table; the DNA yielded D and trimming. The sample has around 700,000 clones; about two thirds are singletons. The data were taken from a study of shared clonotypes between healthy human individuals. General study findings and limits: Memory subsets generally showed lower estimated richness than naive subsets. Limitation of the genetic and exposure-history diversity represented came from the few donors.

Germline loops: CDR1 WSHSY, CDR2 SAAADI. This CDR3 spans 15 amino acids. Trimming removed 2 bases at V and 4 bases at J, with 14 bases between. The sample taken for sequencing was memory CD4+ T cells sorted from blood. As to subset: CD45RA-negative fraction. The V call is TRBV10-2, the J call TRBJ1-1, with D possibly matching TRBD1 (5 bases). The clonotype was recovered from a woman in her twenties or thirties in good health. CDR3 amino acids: CASSEPWTRTTEAFF. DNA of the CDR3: TGCGCCAGCAGTGAGCCCTGGACAAGAACCACTGAAGCTTTCTTT.